This passage covers 27 T cell receptor beta chains from one sample sequenced in a study of technical replicates of blood from several donors. Sequencing used immunoSEQ multiplex PCR; TCRdb keeps in-frame clones, though not all of them. This sample has about 14,000 clones, with about 82% found just once. The sample comprised PBMCs. These receptors were taken from a human donor in good health.

The CDR3 nucleotides read TGTGCCAGCAGCCAAAGGGGGGGGGAGCAGTACTTC. This translates into CASSQRGGEQYF. The V call is TRBV6-6, the J call TRBJ2-7, with a weak D call TRBD2 (7 bases). There are 12 residues in the CDR3. The germline V and J ends were trimmed by 6 bases and 7 bases, with 13 bases remaining between them. Germline V CDR1 and CDR2: MNHNY, SVGAGI (reference sequence).

The chain uses TRBV5-1 and TRBJ1-5; 9 bases are a match to TRBD1. The germline CDR1 and CDR2 sequences are SGHRS and YFSETQ. The CDR3 contains 16 residues. The ends lost 4 bases at V and 3 bases at J; junction bases unmatched: 8. CDR3 bases: TGCGCCAGCAGCGGTCGGGACAGGGAGTTCAATCAGCCCCAGCATTTT. This codes for CASSGRDREFNQPQHF.

The chain recombines TRBV9 with TRBJ2-1, with a tentative D call TRBD1 (5 bases). Germline CDR1 reads SGDLS; CDR2 reads YYNGEE. The CDR3 loop spans 15 amino acids. Trimming pared 2 bases from V and 2 bases from J, leaving 11 bases between. The CDR3 coding sequence is TGTGCCAGCAGCGTGGGTGGACAAGCCTACAATGAGCAGTTCTTC. Its translation is CASSVGGQAYNEQFF.

The genes are TRBV7-9 and TRBJ2-7, with D perhaps TRBD2 (5 bases). The germline V and J ends were trimmed by 5 bases and 6 bases, with 14 bases remaining between them. The CDR3 runs to 13 residues. The V gene's germline CDR1 is SEHNR and CDR2 FQNEAQ (reference sequence). The DNA of the CDR3 is TGTGCCAGCAGCCCCGGGGTTCGGGGCGAGCAGTACTTC. The encoded protein is CASSPGVRGEQYF. Supplemented by reference TRBV7-9 and TRBJ2-7, the full variable domain reads DTGVSQNPRHKITKRGQNVTFRCDPISEHNRLYWYRQTLGQGPEFLTYFQNEAQLEKSRLLSDRFSAERPKGSFSTLEIQRTEQGDSAMYLCASSPGVRGEQYFGPGTRLTVT.

V gene TRBV10-2 combines with J gene TRBJ2-5; maybe TRBD1 (6 bases). The CDR3 runs to 13 residues. Germline CDR1 reads WSHSY; CDR2 reads SAAADI. V shed 6 bases and J shed 1 base, with 9 bases lying between them. The CDR3 sequence is CASRGQFQETQYF. The CDR3, as DNA: TGCGCCAGCAGAGGACAGTTCCAAGAGACCCAGTACTTC.

This chain joins TRBV28 and TRBJ2-5, with 15 bases that match TRBD2. Looked up from germline, CDR1 is MDHEN and CDR2 is SYDVKM. This CDR3 comprises 16 residues. V shed 3 bases and J 5 bases; nucleotides not matched to a gene: 4. The CDR3 nucleotides are TGTGCCAGCAGTTTCGGGGGGACTAGCGGGGGGGAGACCCAGTACTTC. Translating it yields CASSFGGTSGGETQYF.

The chain recombines TRBV5-1 with TRBJ2-5; 8 bases line up with TRBD2. The germline V gene encodes CDR1 SGHRS and CDR2 YFSETQ. After removal of 3 bases from V and 3 bases from J, the junction contained 1 base not matched to a gene. CDR3 length: 13 amino acids. In DNA, the CDR3 is TGCGCCAGCAGCTACGGGAGGGAAGAGACCCAGTACTTC. This translates into CASSYGREETQYF.

The chain has TRBV6-6 and TRBJ2-7, with TRBD1 matching over 7 bases. CDR3 length equals 14 residues. Germline lookup yields CDR1 MNHNY and CDR2 SVGAGI (reference sequence). The J segment lost 4 bases and the V segment lost 6 bases, leaving 9 bases of the junction unmatched. CDR3 coding DNA: TGTGCCAGCAGAGCCGGGACAGCGTTATACGAGCAGTACTTC. This gives the protein CASRAGTALYEQYF.

The V and J genes are TRBV6-1 and TRBJ2-7, with D perhaps matching TRBD2 (5 bases). V lost 1 base and J 0 bases, leaving 16 bases between the germline ends. The CDR3 is made up of 17 amino acids. Germline V CDR1 and CDR2: MNHNS, SASEGT. In nucleotides, the CDR3 is TGTGCCAGCAGTGAAGTGGGAGTTCTCCAGAGCTCCTACGAGCAGTACTTC. This sequence encodes CASSEVGVLQSSYEQYF.

V usage is TRBV6-1 and J usage is TRBJ2-5, with 8 nucleotides matching TRBD2. CDR1 MNHNS and CDR2 SASEGT come from the germline V gene. This CDR3 has 17 residues. V shed 2 bases, J shed 0 bases, and the junction held 8 bases outside the gene matches. This chain's CDR3 is CASSENPLAGNQETQYF. The DNA for the CDR3 is TGTGCCAGCAGTGAAAATCCGCTAGCGGGCAACCAAGAGACCCAGTACTTC.

V usage is TRBV5-1 and J usage is TRBJ2-1; 8 bases fit TRBD2. The CDR3 extends over 15 amino acids. Germline V lookup: CDR1 SGHRS, CDR2 YFSETQ. Trimming removed 4 bases from V and 5 bases from J; junction bases left unmatched: 8. The CDR3 DNA sequence: TGCGCCAGCAGCCCACTAGCGGTCGGTCACAATGAGCAGTTCTTC. Residues: CASSPLAVGHNEQFF.

The chain employs TRBV10-2 and TRBJ1-4; perhaps TRBD1 as D (6 bases). CDR3 length: 15 amino acids. The germline CDR1 and CDR2 sequences are WSHSY and SAAADI. Trimming pared 5 bases from V and 5 bases from J, leaving 15 bases between. CDR3 amino acids: CASSPQGPPNEKLFF. The CDR3 coding sequence is TGCGCCAGCAGTCCACAGGGCCCCCCCAATGAAAAACTGTTTTTT.

The chain links TRBV5-1 to TRBJ1-1; D uncertain. The V end was cut by 4 bases, the J end by 6 bases, with 13 bases between. The CDR3 is 13 amino acids. Germline V gives CDR1 SGHRS, CDR2 YFSETQ. CDR3 amino acids: CASSERPGPEAFF. DNA for the CDR3: TGCGCCAGCAGCGAGAGGCCCGGCCCTGAAGCTTTCTTT.

The chain combines TRBV5-1 with TRBJ2-1, with 15 positions matching TRBD2. The CDR3 runs to 15 residues. After removal of 4 bases from V and 8 bases from J, the junction contained 4 bases not matched to a gene. From germline, CDR1 is SGHRS and CDR2 YFSETQ. CDR3 coding DNA: TGCGCCAGCAGCGGGACTAGCGGGAGGACCTATGAGCAGTTCTTC. Translated: CASSGTSGRTYEQFF.

J is TRBJ2-5 and V is TRBV30, with TRBD2 identical over 8 bases. This CDR3 has 15 residues. CDR1 is GTSNPN and CDR2 is SVGIG in the germline V gene (reference sequence). After removal of 0 bases from V and 5 bases from J, the junction contained 8 bases not matched to a gene. The CDR3 bases are TGTGCCTGGAGTGTAACGGCTAGCGGGCTGGAGACCCAGTACTTC. This translates into CAWSVTASGLETQYF.

This chain joins TRBV27 and TRBJ1-2, with a weak D call TRBD1 (6 bases). Germline lookup yields CDR1 MNHEY and CDR2 SMNVEV (reference sequence). Trimming pared 5 bases from V and 3 bases from J, leaving 10 bases between. CDR3 length equals 13 residues. CDR3 residues: CASSMTGDYGYTF. The CDR3 DNA reads as TGTGCCAGCAGTATGACAGGAGACTATGGCTACACCTTC.

The J gene is TRBJ1-4, the V gene TRBV6-1, with 8 bases matching TRBD1. This CDR3 contains 14 residues. Per germline, CDR1 MNHNS and CDR2 SASEGT. V gave up 6 bases and J gave up 3 bases; unmatched junction bases: 3. CDR3 amino acids: CASSRTGSNEKLFF. DNA of the CDR3: TGTGCCAGCAGCAGGACAGGGTCTAATGAAAAACTGTTTTTT.

The rearrangement links TRBV5-1 to TRBJ2-7, with TRBD2 identical over 7 bases. The ends lost 3 bases at V and 6 bases at J; junction bases unmatched: 12. The CDR3 is 15 amino acids. The germline CDR1 and CDR2 sequences are SGHRS and YFSETQ. The CDR3 bases are TGCGCCAGCAGCTGGGGGGGAGGGTTCTCCCTCGAGCAGTACTTC. Translating it yields CASSWGGGFSLEQYF.

The chain carries TRBV5-4 and TRBJ1-2; 9 positions agree with TRBD1. V dropped 2 bases and J dropped 8; count of bases not matched to a gene: 13. This CDR3 has 16 residues. Per the germline V gene, CDR1 is SGHNT and CDR2 is YYREEE (reference sequence). The CDR3 loop is CASSFTGTGRGEGYTF. The CDR3 nucleotides read TGTGCCAGCAGCTTTACCGGGACAGGGAGAGGAGAGGGCTACACCTTC.

This chain joins TRBV6-1 and TRBJ2-1, with TRBD2 as a possible D gene (6 bases). Deletions cut 3 bases from V and 9 bases from J, with 21 bases between. The CDR3 consists of 16 residues. Per the germline V gene, CDR1 is MNHNS and CDR2 is SASEGT. DNA of the CDR3: TGTGCCAGCAGTGAGTGGGGACTCGACTTTCCCCCTGAGCAGTTCTTC. As protein: CASSEWGLDFPPEQFF.

The count of this clone is one. Here the CDR3 reads CASSIASSGDYEQYF. The CDR3 nucleotides are TGTGCCAGTAGTATAGCGAGTAGCGGAGACTACGAGCAGTACTTC. The chain uses TRBV19 and TRBJ2-7, with D possibly TRBD2 on 6 matching bases. V was pared by 1 base and J by 3 bases, with 13 bases between. Germline assignment: CDR1 LNHDA and CDR2 SQIVND (reference sequence). This CDR3 has 15 residues.

The CDR3 spells CAISDGLELSGEQYF. The CDR3 region has the DNA TGTGCCATCAGTGACGGGCTGGAGCTCTCGGGGGAGCAGTACTTC. V gene TRBV10-3 combines with J gene TRBJ2-7; perhaps TRBD2 as D (5 bases). Trimming cost V 3 bases and J 7 bases, with 19 bases left between them. The germline gives CDR1 ENHRY, CDR2 SYGVKD. The CDR3 has 15 residues.

The rearrangement links TRBV20-1 to TRBJ2-3; D perhaps matches TRBD2 (6 bases). V was cut by 8 bases and J by 5 bases, with 11 bases left in between. Germline lookup yields CDR1 DFQATT and CDR2 SNEGSKA (reference sequence). The length of the CDR3 is 11 residues. The CDR3 here is CSPGGGDTQYF. CDR3 nucleotide sequence: TGCAGTCCCGGGGGAGGAGATACGCAGTATTTT.

The V and J genes are TRBV27 and TRBJ2-2, with TRBD1 matching over 9 bases. CDR3 length: 15 residues. V lost 3 bases, J lost 6 bases, and 5 bases stayed unmatched. The germline gives CDR1 MNHEY, CDR2 SMNVEV (reference sequence). The CDR3 DNA reads TGTGCCAGCAGTTTCCCGGGACAGGGCTCCGGGGAGCTGTTTTTT. Its protein product is CASSFPGQGSGELFF.

The sample holds a few counts of this clone. The chain combines TRBV11-2 with TRBJ2-7, with 9 bases identical to TRBD1. The CDR3 length is 15 residues. The V segment lost 0 bases and the J segment 3 bases; nucleotides outside the gene matches: 3. Germline assignment: CDR1 SGHAT and CDR2 FQNNGV. The CDR3 protein is CASSLDRDRDYEQYF. In nucleotides, the CDR3 is TGTGCCAGCAGCTTAGATCGGGACAGGGACTACGAGCAGTACTTC. The variable domain in full, completed from reference TRBV11-2 and TRBJ2-7, reads EAGVAQSPRYKIIEKRQSVAFWCNPISGHATLYWYQQILGQGPKLLIQFQNNGVVDDSQLPKDRFSAERLKGVDSTLKIQPAKLEDSAVYLCASSLDRDRDYEQYFGPGTRLTVT.

The V call is TRBV6-1, the J call TRBJ2-5; 7 positions match TRBD1. The ends lost 4 bases at V and 1 base at J; junction bases unmatched: 9. CDR3 length: 16 residues. The germline V gene has CDR1 MNHNS and CDR2 SASEGT. The CDR3 DNA follows: TGTGCCAGCAGTGTAGCAGCAGGGGGTGGCCAAGAGACCCAGTACTTC. Amino acids: CASSVAAGGGQETQYF.

The chain has TRBV6-1 and TRBJ1-1, with 11 bases matching TRBD1. Germline CDR1 MNHNS, CDR2 SASEGT. Trimming took 5 bases from V and 9 from J; bases not matched to a gene: 11. The CDR3 loop spans 15 amino acids. CDR3 in amino acids: CASSPGQGDTLKAFF. CDR3 in DNA: TGTGCCAGCAGTCCGGGACAGGGGGACACATTAAAAGCTTTCTTT.